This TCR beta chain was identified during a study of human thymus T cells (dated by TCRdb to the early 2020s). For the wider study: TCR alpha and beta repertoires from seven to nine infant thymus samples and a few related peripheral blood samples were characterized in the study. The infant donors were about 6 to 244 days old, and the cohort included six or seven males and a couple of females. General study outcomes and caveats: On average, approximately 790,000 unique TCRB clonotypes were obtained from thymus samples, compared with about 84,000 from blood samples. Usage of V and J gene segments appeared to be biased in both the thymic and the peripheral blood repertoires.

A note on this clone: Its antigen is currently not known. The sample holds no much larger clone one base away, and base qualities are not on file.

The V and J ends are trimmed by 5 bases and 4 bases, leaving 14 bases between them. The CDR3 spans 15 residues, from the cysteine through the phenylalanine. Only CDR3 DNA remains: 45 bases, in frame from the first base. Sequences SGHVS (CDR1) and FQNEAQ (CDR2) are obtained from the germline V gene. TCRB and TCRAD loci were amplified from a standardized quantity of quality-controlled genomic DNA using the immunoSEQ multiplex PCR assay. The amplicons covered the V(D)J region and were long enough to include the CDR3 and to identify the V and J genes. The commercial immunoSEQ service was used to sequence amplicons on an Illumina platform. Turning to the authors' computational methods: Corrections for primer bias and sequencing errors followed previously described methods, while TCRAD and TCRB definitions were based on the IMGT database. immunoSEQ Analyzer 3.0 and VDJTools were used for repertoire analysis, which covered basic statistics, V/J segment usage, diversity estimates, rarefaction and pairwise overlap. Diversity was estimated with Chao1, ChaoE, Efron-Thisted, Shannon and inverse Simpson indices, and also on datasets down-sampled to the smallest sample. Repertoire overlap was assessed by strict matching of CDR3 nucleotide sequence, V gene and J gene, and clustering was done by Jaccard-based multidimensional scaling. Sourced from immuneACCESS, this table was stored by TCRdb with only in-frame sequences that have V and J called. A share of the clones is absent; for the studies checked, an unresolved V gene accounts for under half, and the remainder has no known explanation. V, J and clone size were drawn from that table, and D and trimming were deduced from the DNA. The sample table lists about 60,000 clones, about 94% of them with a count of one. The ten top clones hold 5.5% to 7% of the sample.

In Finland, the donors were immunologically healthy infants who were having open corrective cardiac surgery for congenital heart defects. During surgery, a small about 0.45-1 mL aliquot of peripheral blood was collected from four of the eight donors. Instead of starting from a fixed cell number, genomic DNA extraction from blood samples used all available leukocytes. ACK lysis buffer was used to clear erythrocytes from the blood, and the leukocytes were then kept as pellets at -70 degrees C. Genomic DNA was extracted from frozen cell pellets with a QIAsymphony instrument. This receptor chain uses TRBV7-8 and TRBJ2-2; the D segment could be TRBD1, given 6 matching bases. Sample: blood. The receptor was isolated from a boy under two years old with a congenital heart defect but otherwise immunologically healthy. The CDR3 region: CASSRTGSSTGELFF. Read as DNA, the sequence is TGTGCCAGCAGCAGAACAGGGAGTAGCACCGGGGAGCTGTTTTTT.